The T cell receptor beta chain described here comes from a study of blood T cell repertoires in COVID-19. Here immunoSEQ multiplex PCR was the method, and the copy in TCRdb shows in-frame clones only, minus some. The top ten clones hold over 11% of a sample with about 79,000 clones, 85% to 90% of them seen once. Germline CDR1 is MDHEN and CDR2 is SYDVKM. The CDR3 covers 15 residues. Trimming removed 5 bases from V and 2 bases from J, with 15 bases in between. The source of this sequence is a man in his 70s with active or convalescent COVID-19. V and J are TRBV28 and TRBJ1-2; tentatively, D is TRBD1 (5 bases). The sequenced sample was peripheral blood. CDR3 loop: CASSAGGGTNYGYTF. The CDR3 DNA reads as TGTGCCAGCAGTGCGGGGGGAGGGACGAACTATGGCTACACCTTC.